The 16 T cell receptor beta chains given below trace back to one sample, sequenced in a study of blood T cell repertoires in COVID-19. TCRdb keeps only in-frame clones here, not all; method: immunoSEQ multiplex PCR. The sample has approximately 140,000 clones; about four fifths are singletons. The sequenced sample consisted of PBMCs or T cells enriched from blood (not recorded which). The receptor set was obtained from a woman aged 50 to 60 with acute COVID-19.

This clone appeared a single time. V gene TRBV9 combines with J gene TRBJ2-2; D not resolved. Looked up from germline, CDR1 is SGDLS and CDR2 is YYNGEE. The CDR3 loop spans 14 amino acids. Trimming stripped 0 bases from V and 4 bases from J, with 7 bases between. As DNA, the CDR3 is TGTGCCAGCAGCGTAGGTGGCCTCACCGGGGAGCTGTTTTTT. This translates into CASSVGGLTGELFF.

The chain joins TRBV5-1 to TRBJ2-3; the match to TRBD2 covers 7 bases. Per the germline V gene, CDR1 is SGHRS and CDR2 is YFSETQ. The CDR3 spans 14 residues. Trimming removed 5 bases from V and 2 bases from J; junction bases left unmatched: 5. CDR3 sequence reads: CASSSLADTDTQYF. The DNA for the CDR3 is TGCGCCAGCAGTTCCCTAGCGGACACAGATACGCAGTATTTT. The full variable domain, completed using reference TRBV5-1 and TRBJ2-3, is KAGVTQTPRYLIKTRGQQVTLSCSPISGHRSVSWYQQTPGQGLQFLFEYFSETQRNKGNFPGRFSGRQFSNSRSEMNVSTLELGDSALYLCASSSLADTDTQYFGPGTRLTVL.

The V and J genes are TRBV9 and TRBJ2-1; D may be TRBD2 (5 bases). The V and J ends lost 2 bases and 8 bases respectively, with 8 bases between them. Germline CDR1 SGDLS, CDR2 YYNGEE. CDR3 length: 12 residues. The CDR3 DNA is TGTGCCAGCAGCGTCGGAGGCGATGAGCAGTTCTTC. Protein product: CASSVGGDEQFF.

The CDR3 region has the DNA TGTGCCAGCAGTACCCGCGACAGAAATAGCAATCAGCCCCAGCATTTT. Its translation is CASSTRDRNSNQPQHF. The rearrangement uses TRBV6-6 and TRBJ1-5, with D maybe TRBD1 (5 bases). The germline V and J ends were trimmed by 5 bases and 0 bases, with 14 bases remaining between them. The CDR3 is 16 residues long. The V gene's germline CDR1 is MNHNY and CDR2 SVGAGI (reference sequence).

J is TRBJ1-1 and V is TRBV7-2, with no clear D. The germline gives CDR1 SGHTA, CDR2 FQGNSA. The ends were cut back, 1 base at V and 4 bases at J, with 7 bases in the middle. The CDR3 has 13 amino acids. This chain's CDR3 is CASSLGPSTEAFF. The CDR3, as DNA: TGTGCCAGCAGCTTAGGTCCGAGCACTGAAGCTTTCTTT.

V usage is TRBV7-9 and J usage is TRBJ2-7; 7 positions match TRBD1. The CDR3 is 17 residues long. Per the germline V gene, CDR1 is SEHNR and CDR2 is FQNEAQ (reference sequence). Trimming at V came to 1 base and at J to 4 bases, leaving 13 bases not matched to a gene. The CDR3 DNA reads as TGTGCCAGCAGCTTAGTAGGGGGCGGCAACAGAAGATACGAGCAGTACTTC. This gives the protein CASSLVGGGNRRYEQYF.

V and J are TRBV24-1 and TRBJ2-1, with 11 nucleotides matching TRBD2. CDR1 and CDR2 (germline): KGHDR, SFDVKD. The CDR3 runs 13 residues. The V and J ends lost 10 bases and 7 bases, in that order; junction bases with no gene match: 5. CDR3 in DNA: TGTGCCACTACCGGGACTAGCGGTAATGAGCAGTTCTTC. It translates to CATTGTSGNEQFF.

V gene TRBV27 combines with J gene TRBJ2-7; D might be TRBD2 (6 bases). Trimming removed 4 bases from V and 2 bases from J, with 21 bases in between. There are 17 residues in the CDR3. Looked up from germline, CDR1 is MNHEY and CDR2 is SMNVEV (reference sequence). This chain's CDR3 is CASSSKGLFYKPYEQYF. In DNA, the CDR3 is TGTGCCAGCAGTTCTAAGGGACTCTTCTATAAACCCTACGAGCAGTACTTC.

CDR3 sequence reads: CASSNSGRATDTQYF. CDR3 coding DNA: TGTGCCAGTAGTAATAGCGGGAGGGCCACAGATACGCAGTATTTT. V usage is TRBV19 and J usage is TRBJ2-3; 11 bases are shared with TRBD2. With 4 bases clipped from V and 2 bases from J, the junction kept 2 bases outside the gene matches. The CDR3 has 15 amino acids. CDR1 and CDR2 (germline): LNHDA, SQIVND (reference sequence).

The V and J genes are TRBV6-5 and TRBJ2-5; 8 positions match TRBD1. The CDR3 totals 15 residues. CDR1 and CDR2 from the germline V gene are MNHEY and SVGAGI. V shed 6 bases, J shed 1 base, and the junction held 7 bases outside the gene matches. The CDR3 spells CASRSGQDGQETQYF. In nucleotides, the CDR3 is TGTGCCAGCAGGTCGGGACAGGATGGCCAAGAGACCCAGTACTTC.

This clone has a handful of counts. V gene TRBV5-1 combines with J gene TRBJ2-3; 13 bases align to TRBD2. CDR1 and CDR2 from the germline V gene are SGHRS and YFSETQ. The junction had 3 bases not matched to a gene; V was cut back by 4 bases and J by 7 bases. CDR3 size: 14 residues. CDR3 residues: CASSEGTSGNTQYF. CDR3 DNA sequence: TGCGCCAGCAGCGAGGGGACTAGCGGGAATACGCAGTATTTT.

The chain carries TRBV9 and TRBJ2-2; 8 bases align to TRBD2. The ends lost 4 bases at V and 5 bases at J; junction bases unmatched: 4. The germline gives CDR1 SGDLS, CDR2 YYNGEE. This CDR3 is built from 14 residues. This CDR3 reads CASSTSGQTGELFF. The CDR3 coding sequence is TGTGCCAGCAGCACTAGCGGCCAGACCGGGGAGCTGTTTTTT.

This clone was seen only a few times. This sequence joins TRBV11-3 and TRBJ2-7; D may be TRBD2 (5 bases). The CDR3 spans 14 residues. Germline CDR1 reads SGHNT; CDR2 reads YENEEA. With 4 bases removed from V and 0 bases from J, the gap between germline ends came to 10 bases. The CDR3 region is CASSYRGSSYEQYF. CDR3 sequence (DNA): TGTGCCAGCAGCTACCGTGGGAGCTCCTACGAGCAGTACTTC.

The J gene is TRBJ1-6, the V gene TRBV6-4; D unclear. This CDR3 is built from 15 residues. Between the trimmed V and J ends, which lost 10 bases and 4 bases, there was a span of 17 bases. From germline, CDR1 is MRHNA and CDR2 SNTAGT. DNA of the CDR3: TGTGCCATCAACCCTACAGAAGTTTATAATTCACCCCTCCACTTT. Translating it yields CAINPTEVYNSPLHF.

The chain joins TRBV5-1 to TRBJ2-1; 9 bases align to TRBD2. The CDR3 totals 15 residues. Germline V gene sequence: CDR1 SGHRS, CDR2 YFSETQ. CDR3 coding DNA: TGCGCTAGCCCTCCCGTCAAGCGGGAGGTTTATGAGCAGTTCTTC. Its translation is CASPPVKREVYEQFF.

The chain joins TRBV19 to TRBJ1-1, with 11 bases lining up with TRBD1. The CDR3 totals 17 residues. Germline loops: CDR1 LNHDA, CDR2 SQIVND (reference sequence). With 2 bases clipped from V and 5 bases from J, the junction kept 10 bases outside the gene matches. The CDR3 is CASSIIPGTGGGTEAFF. Written as DNA, the CDR3 is TGTGCCAGTAGTATAATACCCGGGACAGGGGGAGGGACTGAAGCTTTCTTT.